This T cell receptor (beta chain) originates from a study of technical replicates of blood from a few donors (TCRdb year 2017). Libraries were made using the immunoSEQ multiplex PCR assay. Imported from immuneACCESS, the table was reduced by TCRdb to in-frame sequences with V and J called. These copies leave out some clones; in studies compared against another copy, an unresolved V gene accounts for under half, and the cause of the remainder is not known. The sample contains approximately 76,000 clones, 65% to 90% of them found a single time. In total, the top ten clones hold under 5.5% of the sample. As encoded in the germline V gene, CDR1 is ENHRY while CDR2 is SYGVKD. V is clipped by 6 bases and J by 1 base, and the sequence between their germline boundaries is 15 bases long. Reading from cysteine to phenylalanine, the CDR3 counts 15 amino acids. Just CDR3 DNA is preserved here, 45 bases in frame from base 1.

Details on this clone: Its antigen is not yet known. Per-base quality was not reported, and no clone a single base away is much larger than it.

The sample comprised PBMCs. This receptor was obtained from a human donor in good health. Some clones in this sample may be carry-over from other donors' samples. The chain is encoded by TRBV10-3 joined to TRBJ1-1, and TRBD1 may be the D gene, going by 5 matching bases. CDR3 sequence: CAIRPPGDGNTEAFF. The DNA sequence is given as TGTGCCATCAGACCCCCGGGGGACGGGAACACTGAAGCTTTCTTT.